This note documents a single TCR beta chain sequence. Losses at the gene ends were 2 bases for V and 2 bases for J; bases not matched to a gene: 2. Germline V gene data show CDR1 as LNHDA and CDR2 as SQIVND (reference sequence). There are 15 residues in the CDR3. Method: immunoSEQ multiplex PCR; TCRdb's copy keeps in-frame clones and lacks some. The data show tens of thousands of clones, with around three quarters seen just once and approximately 60% held by the top ten. This sample is part of a study of blood T cell repertoires in COVID-19. Study details: Specimens from acute and convalescent COVID-19 originated in the United States, Italy and Spain.

The sequence derives from an older man with acute or convalescent COVID-19. The sample was peripheral blood. The chain joins TRBV19 to TRBJ2-7; 11 bases align to TRBD1. CDR3 coding DNA: TGTGCCAGTAGTATATCGGGACAGGGGGCCTACGAGCAGTACTTC. Translation: CASSISGQGAYEQYF.